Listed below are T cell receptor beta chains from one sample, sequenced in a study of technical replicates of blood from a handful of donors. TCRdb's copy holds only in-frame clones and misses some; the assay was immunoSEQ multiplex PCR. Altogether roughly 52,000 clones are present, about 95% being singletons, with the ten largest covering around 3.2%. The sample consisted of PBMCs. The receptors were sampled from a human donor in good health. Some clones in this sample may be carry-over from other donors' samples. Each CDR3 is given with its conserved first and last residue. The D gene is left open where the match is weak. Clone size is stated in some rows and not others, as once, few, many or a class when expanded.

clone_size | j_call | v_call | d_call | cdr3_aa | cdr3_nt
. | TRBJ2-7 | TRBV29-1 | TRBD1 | CSVEAWGQGGYEQYF | TGCAGCGTTGAAGCCTGGGGACAGGGCGGTTACGAGCAGTACTTC
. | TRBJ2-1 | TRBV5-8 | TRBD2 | CASSLVASGDYNEQFF | TGTGCCAGCAGCTTGGTTGCTAGCGGGGACTACAATGAGCAGTTCTTC
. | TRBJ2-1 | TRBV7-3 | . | CASSPQDRSYNEQFF | TGTGCCAGCAGCCCACAGGACAGATCCTACAATGAGCAGTTCTTC
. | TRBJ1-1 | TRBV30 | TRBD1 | CAWSGQGFTEAFF | TGTGCCTGGAGTGGACAGGGTTTCACTGAAGCTTTCTTT
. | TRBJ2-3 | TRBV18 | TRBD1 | CASSPRDRGQRTDTQYF | TGTGCCAGCTCACCGCGAGACAGGGGACAGCGCACAGATACGCAGTATTTT
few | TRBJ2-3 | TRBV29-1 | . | CSVPGFIDTQYF | TGCAGCGTCCCGGGATTTATAGATACGCAGTATTTT
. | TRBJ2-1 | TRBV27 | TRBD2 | CASSFLRGSGVEQFF | TGTGCCAGCAGTTTCCTCCGGGGTAGCGGGGTTGAGCAGTTCTTC
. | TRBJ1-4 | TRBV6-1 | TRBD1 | CASSVRPGTGFNGVKLFF | TGTGCCAGCAGTGTAAGACCAGGGACAGGGTTCAATGGTGTAAAACTGTTTTTT
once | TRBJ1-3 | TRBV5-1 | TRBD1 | CASSLGQGAPGNTIYF | TGCGCCAGCAGCTTGGGGCAGGGGGCGCCGGGAAACACCATATATTTT
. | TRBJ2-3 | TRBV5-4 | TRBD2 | CASSPDYLAEQYF | TGTGCCAGCAGTCCCGACTATCTAGCGGAGCAGTATTTT
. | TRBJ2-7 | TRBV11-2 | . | CASSFLSGYNHEQYF | TGTGCCAGCAGCTTCCTCTCAGGCTATAACCACGAGCAGTACTTC
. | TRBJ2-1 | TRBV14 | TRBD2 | CASSQAVLAGGRNEQFF | TGTGCCAGCAGCCAAGCTGTGCTAGCGGGGGGGAGAAATGAGCAGTTCTTC
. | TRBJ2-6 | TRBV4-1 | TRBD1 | CASSATGGISGANVLTF | TGCGCCAGCAGCGCGACAGGGGGAATCTCTGGGGCCAACGTCCTGACTTTC
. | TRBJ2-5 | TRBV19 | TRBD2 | CASSGTSGQQTQYF | TGTGCCAGTAGTGGGACTAGCGGCCAGCAGACCCAGTACTTC
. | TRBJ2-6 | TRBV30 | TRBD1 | CAWNPDRVPGANVLTF | TGTGCCTGGAACCCGGACAGGGTGCCTGGGGCCAACGTCCTGACTTTC
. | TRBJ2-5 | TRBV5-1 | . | CASSLGGTFSSQETQYF | TGCGCCAGCAGCTTGGGTGGGACATTCTCTTCTCAAGAGACCCAGTACTTC
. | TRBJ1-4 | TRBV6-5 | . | CASSYDGLEKLFF | TGTGCCAGCAGTTACGATGGCCTTGAAAAACTGTTTTTT
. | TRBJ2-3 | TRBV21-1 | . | CASSRNRQGSSTDTQYF | TGTGCCAGCAGCAGAAACAGACAGGGCTCTAGCACAGATACGCAGTATTTT
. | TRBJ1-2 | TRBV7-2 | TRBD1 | CASSMDRVMYGYTF | TGTGCCAGCAGCATGGACAGGGTTATGTATGGCTACACCTTC
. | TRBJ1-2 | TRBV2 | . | CASNERQLYGYTF | TGTGCCAGCAATGAGAGACAGCTATATGGCTACACCTTC
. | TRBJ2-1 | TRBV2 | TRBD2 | CASNRNGLAGGTSYNEQFF | TGTGCCAGCAATCGAAATGGACTAGCGGGAGGAACCTCCTACAATGAGCAGTTCTTC
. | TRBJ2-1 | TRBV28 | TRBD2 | CASSFQRGGTNEQFF | TGTGCCAGCAGTTTCCAGCGGGGGGGGACCAATGAGCAGTTCTTC
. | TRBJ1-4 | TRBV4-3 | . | CASSRTKEGWNEKLFF | TGCGCCAGCAGCCGCACGAAGGAGGGGTGGAATGAAAAACTGTTTTTT
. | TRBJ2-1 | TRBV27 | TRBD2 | CASSLRWTNAPGLAEYNEQFF | TGTGCCAGCAGTTTAAGGTGGACTAATGCACCGGGACTAGCGGAATACAATGAGCAGTTCTTC
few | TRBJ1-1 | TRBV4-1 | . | CASRGLLRATEAFF | TGCGCCAGCAGGGGTCTACTCAGGGCTACTGAAGCTTTCTTT
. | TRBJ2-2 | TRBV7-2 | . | CASSVYGGELFF | TGTGCCAGCAGCGTCTACGGGGGGGAGCTGTTTTTT
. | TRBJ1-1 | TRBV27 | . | CASRYVGGFGRGTEAFF | TGTGCCAGCAGGTACGTGGGAGGCTTTGGTCGGGGCACTGAAGCTTTCTTT
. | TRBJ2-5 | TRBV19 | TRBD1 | CASSERDRGYKKYF | TGTGCCAGTAGTGAACGGGACAGGGGATACAAAAAGTACTTC
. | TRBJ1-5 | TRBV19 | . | CASSIEGGNQPQHF | TGTGCCAGTAGTATAGAAGGGGGCAATCAGCCCCAGCATTTT